The 16 T cell receptor beta chains below all came from one sample that was sequenced in a study of blood T cell repertoires in COVID-19. The protocol was immunoSEQ multiplex PCR, while the TCRdb copy is restricted to in-frame clones and leaves out a portion. Of 16,000 or so clones in the sample, nearly 90% are singletons; the top ten hold just under 50%. Sequencing used peripheral blood. The source is a human donor in a cohort sampled during active COVID-19.

The V gene is TRBV19, the J gene TRBJ2-1, with D unclear. With 2 bases removed from V and 7 bases from J, the gap between germline ends came to 6 bases. The CDR3 has 12 amino acids. Germline-derived CDR1 and CDR2 are LNHDA and SQIVND (reference sequence). In DNA form, the CDR3 reads TGTGCCAGTAGTATAAGTAGAAATGAGCAGTTCTTC. Translating it yields CASSISRNEQFF.

A few counts support this clone. The chain combines TRBV7-9 with TRBJ1-2; TRBD1 matches at 9 bases. Germline CDR1 reads SEHNR; CDR2 reads FQNEAQ (reference sequence). CDR3 length equals 14 residues. Trimming took 1 base from V and 5 from J; bases not matched to a gene: 2. The CDR3 here is CASSLGDRAYGYTF. The CDR3 nucleotides are TGTGCCAGCAGCTTAGGGGACAGGGCTTATGGCTACACCTTC.

The V gene is TRBV7-9, the J gene TRBJ2-5; the match to TRBD1 covers 11 bases. The CDR3 runs 14 residues. Unmatched junction bases numbered 6, after V lost 5 bases and J lost 7 bases. Per the germline V gene, CDR1 is SEHNR and CDR2 is FQNEAQ (reference sequence). The CDR3 nucleotides read TGTGCCAGCAGCCCGGACAGGGGGCTTGGGACCCAGTACTTC. It yields the protein CASSPDRGLGTQYF.

This chain joins TRBV6-5 and TRBJ1-2; no reliable D call. With 6 bases removed from V and 4 bases from J, the gap between germline ends came to 12 bases. The CDR3 has 13 residues. Germline CDR1 reads MNHEY; CDR2 reads SVGAGI. The CDR3 reads CASSKTGFYGYTF. CDR3 nucleotide sequence: TGTGCCAGCAGCAAGACGGGGTTCTATGGCTACACCTTC.

J is TRBJ2-3 and V is TRBV5-1, with a possible D match to TRBD2 (6 bases). The CDR3 runs 15 residues. V was cut by 2 bases and J by 6 bases, with 16 bases left in between. Germline CDR1 is SGHRS and CDR2 is YFSETQ. CDR3 region: CASSFGASARDTQYF. The DNA for the CDR3 is TGCGCCAGCAGCTTCGGGGCTAGCGCAAGGGATACGCAGTATTTT.

This clone was seen a few times. The chain recombines TRBV12-3 or TRBV12-4 with TRBJ2-7, with a possible D match to TRBD1 (6 bases). V was trimmed by 3 bases and J by 1 base, leaving 7 bases between them. The CDR3 runs 13 residues. The CDR3 DNA is TGTGCCAGCAGTTTGCAGGGGTCCTACGAGCAGTACTTC. Protein: CASSLQGSYEQYF.

V is TRBV9 and J is TRBJ2-3; a possible D gene is TRBD1 (5 bases). The V gene's germline CDR1 is SGDLS and CDR2 YYNGEE. CDR3 length: 16 amino acids. V dropped 3 bases and J dropped 2 bases, with 16 bases sitting between them. This CDR3 reads CASSDPAGLATDTQYF. DNA for the CDR3: TGTGCCAGCAGCGACCCGGCAGGGCTCGCCACAGATACGCAGTATTTT.

In DNA form, the CDR3 reads TGTGCCAGCAGTGAAGCCGGGTTCTACACTGAAGCTTTCTTT. Translated: CASSEAGFYTEAFF. J is TRBJ1-1 and V is TRBV6-1; no clear D gene. CDR1 and CDR2 from the germline V gene are MNHNS and SASEGT. Trimming cost V 0 bases and J 3 bases, with 8 bases left between them. This CDR3 is 14 amino acids long.

The chain links TRBV7-9 to TRBJ2-7, with 10 nucleotides matching TRBD1. Germline V gene data show CDR1 as SEHNR and CDR2 as FQNEAQ (reference sequence). This CDR3 region has 18 residues. The ends lost 3 bases at V and 3 bases at J; junction bases unmatched: 14. CDR3 nucleotide sequence: TGTGCCAGCAGCTTGGGGACAGGGGTCGGTGCGGGGGGCTACGAGCAGTACTTC. Residues: CASSLGTGVGAGGYEQYF.

The CDR3: CAFAGTNNEQFF. The CDR3 region has the DNA TGTGCCTTTGCAGGGACAAACAATGAGCAGTTCTTC. This sequence joins TRBV10-3 and TRBJ2-1; D is perhaps TRBD1 (6 bases). The CDR3 runs to 12 residues. The germline V gene has CDR1 ENHRY and CDR2 SYGVKD. V lost 11 bases, J lost 5 bases, and 13 bases lay in between.

This sequence joins TRBV3-1 (or the pseudogene TRBV3-2) and TRBJ2-7; D is possibly TRBD2 (5 bases). V was shortened by 8 bases and J by 3 bases, with 14 bases between the two germline ends. This CDR3 contains 13 residues. Germline V gene lookup returns CDR1 LGHDT and CDR2 YNNKEL (reference sequence). CDR3 residues: CASSPGSGYEQYF. CDR3 bases: TGTGCCAGCTCCCCGGGAAGCGGCTACGAGCAGTACTTC.

As concerns this clone: The CDR3 does not end in the conserved phenylalanine or tryptophan, so this is likely a read error. The limits of the CDR3 on the DNA are not certain, so only TCRdb's listed CDR3 is given. The chain carries TRBV6-1 and TRBJ2-7; no DNA check was done on the table's D call, TRBD1. Germline V gene data show CDR1 as MNHNS and CDR2 as SASEGT. The length of the CDR3 is 16 amino acids, counting both ends. Here the CDR3 reads CASSEANARVSPQPTL.

V and J are TRBV24-1 and TRBJ2-5; no clear D. The CDR3 spans 14 residues. Germline V lookup: CDR1 KGHDR, CDR2 SFDVKD. Trimming stripped 2 bases from V and 5 bases from J, with 11 bases between. The CDR3: CATSDSSPRETQYF. CDR3 sequence (DNA): TGTGCCACCAGTGATTCTTCACCGAGGGAGACCCAGTACTTC.

The chain couples TRBV30 to TRBJ2-7; the match to TRBD1 covers 12 bases. The germline V gene has CDR1 GTSNPN and CDR2 SVGIG (reference sequence). The CDR3 is 13 amino acids. Trimming took 5 bases from V and 7 from J; bases not matched to a gene: 6. The CDR3 bases are TGTGCCTGGGCCCGGGACAGGGGGCCAGAGCAGTACTTC. Translated: CAWARDRGPEQYF. The whole variable domain, filled in from reference TRBV30 and TRBJ2-7, reads SQTIHQWPATLVQPVGSPLSLECTVEGTSNPNLYWYRQAAGRGLQLLFYSVGIGQISSEVPQNLSASRPQDRQFILSSKKLLLSDSGFYLCAWARDRGPEQYFGPGTRLTVT.

This rearrangement joins TRBV7-2 to TRBJ2-6; TRBD2 matches at 8 bases. Unmatched junction bases numbered 6, after V lost 5 bases and J lost 0 bases. The CDR3 is 17 amino acids. Germline V gives CDR1 SGHTA, CDR2 FQGNSA. The DNA for the CDR3 is TGTGCCAGCAGCCGGGAGGGAAAGCACTCTGGGGCCAACGTCCTGACTTTC. Its translation is CASSREGKHSGANVLTF.

The rearrangement links TRBV5-1 to TRBJ1-4; the match to TRBD1 covers 8 bases. Germline V lookup: CDR1 SGHRS, CDR2 YFSETQ. This CDR3 contains 14 residues. V was clipped by 3 bases and J by 3 bases; unmatched bases: 1. This chain's CDR3 is CASSSTGANEKLFF. The CDR3 DNA sequence: TGCGCCAGCAGCTCGACAGGGGCTAATGAAAAACTGTTTTTT.